A single sample is the source of the 15 T cell receptor beta chains below, sequenced in a study of T cells in Graves' hyperthyroidism and ophthalmopathy. There were TCR beta CDR3 regions amplified from RNA transcripts. HTBI primers drove first-round RT-PCR of the TCR CDR3. TCRdb fed the multiplex PCR reads into MiXCR, producing one record per CDR3 protein. The sample consists of fewer than 900,000 distinct CDR3 sequences, 15% to 20% of them appearing once. The specimen was blood. Source of these receptors: a woman aged 45-65 years with Graves' hyperthyroidism that later progressed to Graves' ophthalmopathy.

This clonotype has ten or more counts. At one of its ends the junction is not consistent with the germline gene, which may arise from a read error. The V gene is TRBV5-1, the J gene TRBJ1-1; no definite D call. The CDR3 consists of 12 residues. CDR1 and CDR2 from the germline V gene are SGHRS and YFSETQ. The CDR3 nucleotides read TGTGCCAGCAGTGGAGTGAACACTGAAGCTTTCTTT. The encoded protein is CASSGVNTEAFF.

The V and J genes are TRBV15 and TRBJ2-7; D unclear. The CDR3 has 13 residues. Germline V gene data show CDR1 as LNHNV and CDR2 as YYDKDF (reference sequence). The ends were cut back, 0 bases at V and 2 bases at J, with 5 bases in the middle. In nucleotides, the CDR3 is TGTGCCACCAGCAGAGATGTCCCCTACGAGCAGTACTTC. This codes for CATSRDVPYEQYF.

This clonotype was seen a handful of times. V usage is TRBV19 and J usage is TRBJ1-2; no reliable D call. Trimming removed 7 bases at V and 0 bases at J, with 21 bases between. Germline V gives CDR1 LNHDA, CDR2 SQIVND (reference sequence). This CDR3 is 17 amino acids long. The CDR3, as DNA: TGTGCCAGTACCCTCACGGGCGTCACGGGAGCTAACTATGGCTACACCTTC. Amino acids: CASTLTGVTGANYGYTF.

This clonotype was picked up many times. The J gene is TRBJ2-7, the V gene TRBV7-9, with TRBD1 identical over 7 bases. The CDR3 extends over 14 amino acids. The germline V gene has CDR1 SEHNR and CDR2 FQNEAQ (reference sequence). J gave up 2 bases and V 3 bases, and 4 bases lay outside the gene matches. The CDR3 DNA reads as TGTGCCAGCAGCTTCCCCGACAGGGCCTACGAGCAGTACTTC. It encodes CASSFPDRAYEQYF.

V is TRBV5-1 and J is TRBJ1-2; 9 bases fit TRBD1. V lost 4 bases to trimming and J lost 4 bases; unmatched junction nucleotides: 14. Germline CDR1 SGHRS, CDR2 YFSETQ. The CDR3 runs to 17 residues. CDR3 protein: CASSRNFVGQGSYGYTF. CDR3 bases: TGCGCCAGCAGCCGTAATTTTGTGGGACAGGGAAGCTATGGCTACACCTTC. Variable domain in full (rest from reference TRBV5-1 and TRBJ1-2): KAGVTQTPRYLIKTRGQQVTLSCSPISGHRSVSWYQQTPGQGLQFLFEYFSETQRNKGNFPGRFSGRQFSNSRSEMNVSTLELGDSALYLCASSRNFVGQGSYGYTFGSGTRLTVV.

The chain couples TRBV24-1 to TRBJ2-2; 11 nucleotides align to TRBD1. V was pared by 2 bases and J by 0 bases, with 13 bases of the junction left unmatched. CDR1 KGHDR and CDR2 SFDVKD come from the germline V gene. The CDR3 covers 21 residues. In DNA, the CDR3 is TGTGCCACCAGTGATTGGGGGGACAGGGGGGCTTCTTTTACGAACACCGGGGAGCTGTTTTTT. Protein product: CATSDWGDRGASFTNTGELFF.

The CDR3 DNA sequence: TGCGCCAGCAGCTTGGCCGAGAGGGAGTACTACGAGCAGTACTTC. This sequence encodes CASSLAEREYYEQYF. The chain is built from TRBV5-1 and TRBJ2-7, with a possible D match to TRBD2 (5 bases). Trimming removed 0 bases from V and 3 bases from J, with 13 bases in between. This CDR3 is built from 15 residues. Germline V gene lookup returns CDR1 SGHRS and CDR2 YFSETQ.

This clonotype showed up just a few times. The junction differs from germline at one of its ends, possibly a read error. The chain is built from TRBV4-1 and TRBJ1-1, with no clear D. Germline V CDR1 and CDR2: MGHRA, YSYEKL. This CDR3 contains 13 residues. CDR3 in amino acids: CASSQEGWSEAFF. Written as DNA, the CDR3 is TGCGCCAGCAGCCAAGAAGGGTGGTCTGAAGCCTTCTTT.

Many counts were recorded for this clonotype. This sequence joins TRBV5-1 and TRBJ2-1; no clear D gene. Trimming shortened V by 4 bases and J by 5 bases, and 10 bases separated the two germline ends. The length of the CDR3 is 13 residues. CDR1 is SGHRS, CDR2 YFSETQ, per germline. The CDR3 loop reads CASSNPVHNEQFF. The CDR3 DNA sequence: TGCGCCAGCAGCAACCCGGTGCACAATGAGCAGTTCTTC. Full variable domain (missing parts from reference TRBV5-1 and TRBJ2-1): KAGVTQTPRYLIKTRGQQVTLSCSPISGHRSVSWYQQTPGQGLQFLFEYFSETQRNKGNFPGRFSGRQFSNSRSEMNVSTLELGDSALYLCASSNPVHNEQFFGPGTRLTVL.

The CDR3 loop reads CASSQDTGPLNTEAFF. The CDR3 DNA is TGTGCCAGCAGCCAAGATACAGGGCCACTGAACACTGAAGCTTTCTTT. The chain links TRBV14 to TRBJ1-1; D is possibly TRBD1 (6 bases). Trimming shortened V by 0 bases and J by 0 bases, and 11 bases separated the two germline ends. The CDR3 covers 16 residues. Germline assignment: CDR1 SGHDN and CDR2 FVKESK.

In its sample, this clonotype was seen many times. The V and J genes are TRBV11-2 and TRBJ2-7; 9 bases agree with TRBD1. The ends lost 0 bases at V and 6 bases at J; junction bases unmatched: 12. From germline, CDR1 is SGHAT and CDR2 FQNNGV. The CDR3 length is 17 residues. The CDR3 is CASSLDGTGFLFGEQYF. CDR3 coding DNA: TGTGCCAGCAGCTTAGATGGGACAGGGTTTCTGTTCGGCGAGCAGTACTTC.

There are a few counts of this clonotype. The CDR3 spells CASSQDESETAAIYGYTF. In nucleotides, the CDR3 is TGTGCCAGCAGCCAAGATGAATCGGAGACAGCGGCCATCTATGGCTACACCTTC. The chain has TRBV4-2 and TRBJ1-2; D perhaps matches TRBD1 (5 bases). Per germline, CDR1 LGHNA and CDR2 YNFKEQ. V lost 0 bases, J lost 4 bases, and 21 bases lay in between. This CDR3 contains 18 residues.

This clonotype was seen a handful of times. The V gene is TRBV5-1, the J gene TRBJ1-2; 7 bases map to TRBD1. This CDR3 spans 13 amino acids. V was pared by 6 bases and J by 2 bases, with 4 bases of the junction left unmatched. Looked up from germline, CDR1 is SGHRS and CDR2 is YFSETQ. CDR3 loop: CASTTGQNYGYTF. CDR3 in DNA: TGCGCCAGCACGACGGGACAGAACTATGGCTACACCTTC.

The rearrangement uses TRBV6-2 or TRBV6-3 and TRBJ1-5; possible D gene TRBD1, 6 bases. Deletions cut 7 bases from V and 6 bases from J, with 10 bases between. The CDR3 has 12 residues. Germline CDR1 MNHEY, CDR2 SVGEGT. The CDR3 DNA reads as TGTGCCAGCATTGGGGGCGGTCAGCCCCAGCATTTT. This translates into CASIGGGQPQHF.

There are a few counts of this clonotype. This chain connects TRBV20-1 to TRBJ2-1; no definite D call. The CDR3 runs 11 residues. The V and J ends lost 8 bases and 5 bases respectively, with 10 bases between them. CDR1 and CDR2 from the germline V gene are DFQATT and SNEGSKA (reference sequence). DNA for the CDR3: TGCAGTCCTCGTAGGGACAATGAGCAGTTCTTC. It codes for CSPRRDNEQFF.